These 28 T cell receptor beta chains came from one sample sequenced in a study of response to subunit inactivated influenza vaccine (dated 2018 in TCRdb). The library was generated by RT-PCR. Sequencing relied on an Illumina HiSeq 2500. The public sequencing data were trimmed at Q25 with fastp and processed into clonotypes with MiXCR by TCRdb, which kept only in-frame beta chains. One record per CDR3 amino acid sequence lists the most common genes and DNA. The sample table records 280,000 or so distinct CDR3 sequences; 20% to 25% of these occur just once. Clones ranked in the top ten supply roughly a tenth of the sample. Specimen: PBMCs from blood, collected approximately 20 months after vaccination. The receptors stem from a man between 50 and 69 years old who received an inactivated influenza vaccine. Donor details come from another sample of the same person, matched by shared clones.

The CDR3 region is CASSLDLVPAGGYTF. The DNA of the CDR3 is TGTGCCAGCAGCTTAGATTTGGTACCCGCGGGTGGCTACACCTTC. The chain carries TRBV7-9 and TRBJ1-2, with D hard to call. The CDR3 sequence is 15 residues long. The germline V gene has CDR1 SEHNR and CDR2 FQNEAQ (reference sequence). The V gene lost 1 base and the J gene lost 7 bases, with 16 bases spanning the gap. Full variable domain (missing parts from reference TRBV7-9 and TRBJ1-2): DTGVSQNPRHKITKRGQNVTFRCDPISEHNRLYWYRQTLGQGPEFLTYFQNEAQLEKSRLLSDRFSAERPKGSFSTLEIQRTEQGDSAMYLCASSLDLVPAGGYTFGSGTRLTVV.

This clonotype was counted a single time. The chain uses TRBV28 and TRBJ2-3; 7 positions match TRBD2. Looked up from germline, CDR1 is MDHEN and CDR2 is SYDVKM. The J segment lost 1 base and the V segment lost 7 bases, leaving 8 bases of the junction unmatched. The CDR3 is 15 amino acids. The CDR3, as DNA: TGTGCCAGCAAGGTCTTAAGCGGGGGCACAGATACGCAGTATTTT. It is translated as CASKVLSGGTDTQYF. Full variable domain (outside the CDR3, taken from reference TRBV28 and TRBJ2-3): DVKVTQSSRYLVKRTGEKVFLECVQDMDHENMFWYRQDPGLGLRLIYFSYDVKMKEKGDIPEGYSVSREKKERFSLILESASTNQTSMYLCASKVLSGGTDTQYFGPGTRLTVL.

This clonotype was counted between two and nine times. In DNA, the CDR3 is TGTGCCAGCAGCTTATGGGCCAGGGGAGGCCCTGAAGCTTTCTTT. It codes for CASSLWARGGPEAFF. This chain uses TRBV7-2 with TRBJ1-1; D might be TRBD1 (6 bases). With 2 bases removed from V and 6 bases from J, the gap between germline ends came to 16 bases. The CDR3 spans 15 residues. Germline-derived CDR1 and CDR2 are SGHTA and FQGNSA.

The chain joins TRBV11-1 to TRBJ2-6, with 9 bases matching TRBD1. Germline lookup yields CDR1 SGHAT and CDR2 FQDESV (reference sequence). V was clipped by 0 bases and J by 0 bases; unmatched bases: 6. The CDR3 runs to 19 residues. CDR3 sequence (DNA): TGTGCCAGCAGCTTAGCCTGGACAGGGGCCACCTCTGGGGCCAACGTCCTGACTTTC. This sequence encodes CASSLAWTGATSGANVLTF.

In its sample, this clonotype was seen a few times. The chain carries TRBV19 and TRBJ1-2; D is unclear. V lost 1 base and J 5 bases, leaving 17 bases between the germline ends. This CDR3 has 16 residues. Germline loops: CDR1 LNHDA, CDR2 SQIVND (reference sequence). DNA of the CDR3: TGTGCCAGTAGTATAGTTGACGGGGTAACTCCTTATGGCTACACCTTC. Translated: CASSIVDGVTPYGYTF.

This clonotype was seen at least ten times. One junction end does not reproduce the germline sequence, and a read error may be involved. The gene calls are TRBV4-2 and TRBJ1-4; D is undetermined. Per germline, CDR1 LGHNA and CDR2 YNFKEQ. The CDR3 covers 13 residues. CDR3 nucleotides: TGTGCCAGCAGGGGCGGACCCTTAATGATAACGATTTTT. Its protein product is CASRGGPLMITIF.

A few counts support this clonotype. V is TRBV20-1 and J is TRBJ2-7; possibly TRBD2 for D (6 bases). CDR1 and CDR2 from the germline V gene are DFQATT and SNEGSKA (reference sequence). There are 13 residues in the CDR3. V lost 5 bases, J lost 2 bases, and 13 bases lay in between. As DNA, the CDR3 is TGCAGTGCTCTAAGGGACTCCACCTACGAGCAGTACTTC. It is translated as CSALRDSTYEQYF.

This clonotype occurred a few times. The chain employs TRBV4-2 and TRBJ1-2; no clear D gene. Germline values: CDR1 LGHNA, CDR2 YNFKEQ. This CDR3 has 16 residues. V was pared by 4 bases and J by 1 base, with 16 bases between. The CDR3 region is CASSPFAGTSNYGYTF. For the CDR3, the DNA is TGTGCCAGCAGCCCATTCGCAGGTACGAGTAACTATGGCTACACCTTC.

In regard to this clonotype: This may come from a read error, since a much larger clone is one base off. The chain uses TRBV12-3 or TRBV12-4 and TRBJ1-5; D gene uncertain. Deletions cut 3 bases from V and 0 bases from J, with 6 bases between. The CDR3 consists of 14 residues. The CDR3 nucleotides read TGTGCCAGCAGTTTTGGGGATAGCAATCAGCCCCAGCATTTT. The encoded protein is CASSFGDSNQPQHF.

The rearrangement uses TRBV6-4 and TRBJ2-1, with 7 bases identical to TRBD2. CDR3 length equals 12 residues. V gave up 5 bases and J gave up 9 bases; unmatched junction bases: 4. Germline V gene lookup returns CDR1 MRHNA and CDR2 SNTAGT. The chain's CDR3 is CASSMWGGEQFF. CDR3 sequence (DNA): TGTGCCAGCAGTATGTGGGGGGGTGAGCAGTTCTTC.

The rearrangement links TRBV20-1 to TRBJ1-1; D gene ambiguous. Germline V lookup: CDR1 DFQATT, CDR2 SNEGSKA (reference sequence). This CDR3 spans 12 amino acids. V was pared by 3 bases and J by 1 base, with 6 bases between. The CDR3 coding sequence is TGCAGTGCTAGTCAAAGGAACACTGAAGCTTTCTTT. This codes for CSASQRNTEAFF.

This clonotype turned up a few times. The rearrangement uses TRBV7-9 and TRBJ1-6, with D maybe TRBD1 (6 bases). Germline V gene lookup returns CDR1 SEHNR and CDR2 FQNEAQ (reference sequence). Between the trimmed V and J ends, which lost 4 bases and 7 bases, there was a span of 11 bases. The CDR3 loop spans 14 amino acids. The CDR3 DNA reads TGTGCCAGCAGCTACTCTCAGGGGAATTCACCCCTCCACTTT. Its translation is CASSYSQGNSPLHF.

This clonotype was counted many times. The V gene is TRBV29-1, the J gene TRBJ1-5; D might be TRBD1 (6 bases). CDR3 length: 14 amino acids. Looked up from germline, CDR1 is SQVTM and CDR2 is ANQGSEA. V gave up 7 bases and J gave up 1 base, with 14 bases separating them. The CDR3 reads CSASQGRSNQPQHF. Here the CDR3 DNA reads TGCAGCGCATCACAGGGAAGGAGCAATCAGCCCCAGCATTTT.

This clonotype was seen a handful of times. The CDR3 sequence: CATSSGQGDEKLFF. DNA for the CDR3: TGTGCCACCAGCTCCGGGCAAGGTGACGAAAAACTGTTTTTT. The V gene is TRBV24-1, the J gene TRBJ1-4; D is uncertain. The germline CDR1 and CDR2 sequences are KGHDR and SFDVKD. Trimming cost V 7 bases and J 8 bases, with 16 bases left between them. This CDR3 is 14 amino acids long.

This clonotype was counted a few times. J is TRBJ2-1 and V is TRBV7-2, with D maybe TRBD2 (5 bases). Deletions cut 5 bases from V and 10 bases from J, with 12 bases between. In germline, CDR1 is SGHTA, CDR2 FQGNSA. The CDR3 totals 12 residues. CDR3 sequence (DNA): TGTGCCAGCAGCCCCGGGATTTCCGAGCAGTTCTTC. This codes for CASSPGISEQFF.

This clonotype showed up just a few times. J is TRBJ1-2 and V is TRBV20-1, with D perhaps TRBD1 (6 bases). V gave up 1 base and J gave up 10 bases, with 13 bases separating them. CDR3 length: 12 amino acids. Germline V CDR1 and CDR2: DFQATT, SNEGSKA (reference sequence). CDR3 nucleotides: TGCAGTGCTAGAGGGACAGCCCAACTCTACACCTTC. This translates into CSARGTAQLYTF.

This clonotype is a singleton in its sample. This sequence may be a read error, since a much larger clone differs from it by one base. In this CDR3 the conserved last residue, phenylalanine or tryptophan, is missing, so a read error is likely. The chain carries TRBV3-1 and TRBJ1-1, with unresolved D. The germline gives CDR1 LGHDT, CDR2 YNNKEL (reference sequence). The CDR3 sequence is 15 residues long. The V gene lost 1 base and the J gene lost 1 base, with 10 bases spanning the gap. CDR3 in amino acids: CASSQGGRGNTEAFL. CDR3 nucleotides: TGTGCCAGCAGCCAAGGCGGCAGAGGGAACACTGAAGCTTTCTTA.

The chain's CDR3 is CASSLWSGQWNNEQFF. The CDR3 coding sequence is TGCGCCAGCAGCTTGTGGTCAGGGCAATGGAACAATGAGCAGTTCTTC. The chain has TRBV5-1 and TRBJ2-1; perhaps TRBD1 as D (5 bases). This CDR3 is built from 16 residues. CDR1 and CDR2 from the germline V gene are SGHRS and YFSETQ. The V end was cut by 1 base, the J end by 5 bases, with 16 bases between.

The chain has TRBV6-5 and TRBJ1-3; D not resolved. The V end was cut by 8 bases, the J end by 0 bases, with 8 bases between. This CDR3 has 13 residues. CDR1 and CDR2 (germline): MNHEY, SVGAGI. The CDR3 is CASLAYSGNTIYF. CDR3 DNA: TGTGCCAGCCTAGCTTACTCTGGAAACACCATATATTTT.

The V and J genes are TRBV6-1 and TRBJ2-3; 8 bases are a match to TRBD2. The germline CDR1 and CDR2 sequences are MNHNS and SASEGT. With V trimmed by 4 bases and J by 5 bases, 2 bases remained unmatched. The CDR3 totals 13 residues. In DNA form, the CDR3 reads TGTGCCAGCAGTGCTCTAGCGGGAGATACGCAGTATTTT. As protein: CASSALAGDTQYF.

This clonotype turned up a few times. This chain connects TRBV7-2 to TRBJ1-1; possibly TRBD1 for D (6 bases). V dropped 1 base and J dropped 3 bases, with 12 bases sitting between them. Germline V gene lookup returns CDR1 SGHTA and CDR2 FQGNSA. The CDR3 is 15 residues long. The DNA of the CDR3 is TGTGCCAGCAGCTTAGGTCAAGGGGGACACACTGAAGCTTTCTTT. Protein: CASSLGQGGHTEAFF. Using reference TRBV7-2 and TRBJ1-1 for the parts outside the CDR3, the full variable domain is GAGVSQSPSNKVTEKGKDVELRCDPISGHTALYWYRQSLGQGLEFLIYFQGNSAPDKSGLPSDRFSAERTGGSVSTLTIQRTQQEDSAVYLCASSLGQGGHTEAFFGQGTRLTVV.

This clonotype was recorded a few times. The chain has TRBV30 and TRBJ2-7; tentative D call: TRBD2 (5 bases). Germline CDR1 GTSNPN, CDR2 SVGIG (reference sequence). The ends were cut back, 0 bases at V and 7 bases at J, with 16 bases in the middle. CDR3 size: 14 residues. The CDR3 region is CAWSVRTPPGEQYF. The CDR3 DNA sequence: TGTGCCTGGAGTGTACGAACTCCCCCGGGGGAGCAGTACTTC.

This clonotype was seen more than once but under ten times. J is TRBJ2-2 and V is TRBV29-1; 10 bases match TRBD1. The CDR3 extends over 14 amino acids. J gave up 6 bases and V 7 bases, and 8 bases lay outside the gene matches. Germline V CDR1 and CDR2: SQVTM, ANQGSEA. The CDR3 protein is CSGLDRGLAGELFF. The CDR3 DNA is TGCAGCGGGTTAGACAGGGGGCTTGCCGGGGAGCTGTTTTTT.

This clonotype was observed at least ten times. The gene calls are TRBV23-1 and TRBJ1-5, with D unresolved. TRBV23-1 is classed as an ORF, of uncertain function. Trimming removed 0 bases from V and 7 bases from J, with 4 bases in between. The CDR3 has 12 amino acids. The CDR3 nucleotides are TGCGCCAGCAGTCAATCGGGGCAGCCCCAGCATTTT. Its translation is CASSQSGQPQHF.

The chain carries TRBV10-3 and TRBJ2-3; 13 nucleotides match TRBD2. The CDR3 runs 16 residues. With V trimmed by 3 bases and J by 7 bases, 7 bases remained unmatched. CDR1 ENHRY and CDR2 SYGVKD come from the germline V gene. CDR3 in amino acids: CAISDPTSGRKNTQYF. The DNA of the CDR3 is TGTGCCATCAGTGACCCGACTAGCGGGAGGAAAAATACGCAGTATTTT.

This clonotype was detected many times. The J gene is TRBJ1-2, the V gene TRBV10-3; TRBD1 agrees at 9 bases. The CDR3 has 17 residues. CDR1 and CDR2 (germline): ENHRY, SYGVKD. V was pared by 4 bases and J by 2 bases, with 11 bases of the junction left unmatched. The CDR3 spells CAISGPGQGSLNYGYTF. The CDR3 coding sequence is TGTGCCATCAGTGGCCCGGGACAGGGTAGCTTAAACTATGGCTACACCTTC.

Ten or more counts support this clonotype. The chain carries TRBV4-1 and TRBJ1-5, with 9 nucleotides matching TRBD1. The CDR3 has 13 residues. Germline V CDR1 and CDR2: MGHRA, YSYEKL. V dropped 2 bases and J dropped 9; count of bases not matched to a gene: 2. CDR3 nucleotide sequence: TGCGCCAGCAGCCAAACGGGACAGGGGCCCCAGCATTTT. This encodes CASSQTGQGPQHF.

J is TRBJ1-6 and V is TRBV20-1; no reliable D call. CDR3 size: 14 residues. Germline-derived CDR1 and CDR2 are DFQATT and SNEGSKA (reference sequence). Trimming shortened V by 5 bases and J by 0 bases, and 8 bases separated the two germline ends. The CDR3 spells CSARGSSYNSPLHF. CDR3 in DNA: TGCAGTGCTCGTGGGAGCTCCTATAATTCACCCCTCCACTTT.